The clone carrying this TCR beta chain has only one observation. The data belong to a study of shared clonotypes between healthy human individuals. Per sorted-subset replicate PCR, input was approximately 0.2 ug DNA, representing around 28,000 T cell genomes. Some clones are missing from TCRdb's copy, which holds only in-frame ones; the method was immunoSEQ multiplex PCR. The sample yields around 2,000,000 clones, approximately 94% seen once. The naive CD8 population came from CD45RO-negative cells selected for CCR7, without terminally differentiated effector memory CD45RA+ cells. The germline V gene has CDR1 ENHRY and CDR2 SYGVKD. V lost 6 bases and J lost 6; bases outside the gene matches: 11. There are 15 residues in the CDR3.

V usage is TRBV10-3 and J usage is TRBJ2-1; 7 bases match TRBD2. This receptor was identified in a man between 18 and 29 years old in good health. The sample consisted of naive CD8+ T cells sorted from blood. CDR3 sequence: CAIRRGTEGINEQFF. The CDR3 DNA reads TGTGCCATCAGGCGGGGGACGGAGGGGATCAATGAGCAGTTCTTC.